This T cell receptor beta chain originates from a study of control samples from healthy donors and cancer patients. Clones were read by immunoSEQ multiplex PCR, and TCRdb kept only the in-frame ones, dropping some. The sample holds 400,000 to 500,000 clones, about 93% seen once. This CDR3 has 17 amino acids. V trimming: 4 bases; J trimming: 5 bases; junction bases outside the gene matches: 13. Per germline, CDR1 SGHRS and CDR2 YFSETQ. This TCR was sampled from a man aged 35 to 55 with head and neck cancer. The J gene is TRBJ2-5, the V gene TRBV5-1; 11 bases are a match to TRBD1. The sample consisted of PBMCs. CDR3 sequence reads: CASSPGRGQGARETQYF. Written as DNA, the CDR3 is TGCGCCAGCAGCCCTGGGAGAGGACAGGGGGCTAGGGAGACCCAGTACTTC.